These 22 T cell receptor beta chains share one sample of origin, sequenced in a study of blood T cell repertoires in COVID-19. Produced via immunoSEQ multiplex PCR; TCRdb's table is partial and in-frame only. Of approximately 410,000 clones in the sample, roughly 90% were seen once. The material sequenced was peripheral blood. The receptors shown here come from a woman aged 25 to 39 with active or convalescent COVID-19.

Only one count was recorded for this clone. The chain's CDR3 is CASSLGFAMNTGELFF. The CDR3, as DNA: TGTGCCAGCAGCTTAGGGTTTGCGATGAACACCGGGGAGCTGTTTTTT. The rearrangement uses TRBV7-9 and TRBJ2-2; D gene uncertain. CDR3 length equals 16 residues. The germline V gene encodes CDR1 SEHNR and CDR2 FQNEAQ (reference sequence). The germline V and J ends were trimmed by 1 base and 1 base, with 10 bases remaining between them. Supplemented by reference TRBV7-9 and TRBJ2-2, the full variable domain reads DTGVSQNPRHKITKRGQNVTFRCDPISEHNRLYWYRQTLGQGPEFLTYFQNEAQLEKSRLLSDRFSAERPKGSFSTLEIQRTEQGDSAMYLCASSLGFAMNTGELFFGEGSRLTVL.

V and J are TRBV27 and TRBJ2-4; D perhaps matches TRBD1 (5 bases). CDR3 length equals 14 residues. In germline, CDR1 is MNHEY, CDR2 SMNVEV (reference sequence). The germline V and J ends were trimmed by 0 bases and 3 bases, with 6 bases remaining between them. The chain's CDR3 is CASSLSGDKNIQYF. In DNA form, the CDR3 reads TGTGCCAGCAGTTTATCAGGGGACAAAAACATTCAGTACTTC.

This clone has just a few counts. This chain links TRBV9 with TRBJ2-1, with D possibly TRBD2 on 5 matching bases. V lost 3 bases and J 2 bases, leaving 18 bases between the germline ends. The CDR3 is 17 amino acids. Germline V gives CDR1 SGDLS, CDR2 YYNGEE. The CDR3 nucleotides are TGTGCCAGCAGCGCCCAGGTAGGCAGCGGAGCCTACAATGAGCAGTTCTTC. Protein sequence: CASSAQVGSGAYNEQFF.

The J gene is TRBJ1-2, the V gene TRBV6-5; D is possibly TRBD1 (5 bases). The CDR3 runs 15 residues. Germline V lookup: CDR1 MNHEY, CDR2 SVGAGI. Trimming shortened V by 2 bases and J by 2 bases, and 12 bases separated the two germline ends. The CDR3 sequence is CASSYTGTQNYGYTF. DNA of the CDR3: TGTGCCAGCAGTTACACAGGCACCCAAAACTATGGCTACACCTTC.

This clone was observed once. This chain connects TRBV9 to TRBJ2-2; possible D gene TRBD1, 5 bases. V was shortened by 3 bases and J by 8 bases, with 8 bases between the two germline ends. CDR1 is SGDLS, CDR2 YYNGEE, per germline. CDR3 size: 12 residues. CDR3 nucleotide sequence: TGTGCCAGCAGCGGGGGCCTAGGGGAGCTGTTTTTT. This codes for CASSGGLGELFF. The full variable domain, in which reference TRBV9 and TRBJ2-2 provide the parts outside the CDR3, is DSGVTQTPKHLITATGQRVTLRCSPRSGDLSVYWYQQSLDQGLQFLIQYYNGEERAKGNILERFSAQQFPDLHSELNLSSLELGDSALYFCASSGGLGELFFGEGSRLTVL.

The chain uses TRBV30 and TRBJ2-1; TRBD2 is a possible D gene (6 bases). The CDR3 has 12 residues. From germline, CDR1 is GTSNPN and CDR2 SVGIG (reference sequence). Trimming removed 3 bases at V and 7 bases at J, with 10 bases between. The DNA for the CDR3 is TGTGCCTGGAGCGGGGGTACGAATGAGCAGTTCTTC. Protein sequence: CAWSGGTNEQFF.

V usage is TRBV6-5 and J usage is TRBJ2-7; D might be TRBD2 (5 bases). Germline assignment: CDR1 MNHEY and CDR2 SVGAGI. The CDR3 is 15 residues long. V lost 2 bases and J 2 bases, leaving 13 bases between the germline ends. The CDR3 loop reads CASSYGGSNPYEQYF. CDR3 sequence (DNA): TGTGCCAGCAGTTACGGAGGTAGCAACCCCTACGAGCAGTACTTC.

The count of this clone is one. V usage is TRBV6-1 and J usage is TRBJ1-1; D ambiguous. V shed 2 bases and J shed 1 base, with 5 bases lying between them. The CDR3 sequence is 13 residues long. From germline, CDR1 is MNHNS and CDR2 SASEGT. CDR3 DNA: TGTGCCAGCAGTGAAAATCGGAACACTGAAGCTTTCTTT. Translating gives CASSENRNTEAFF.

The rearrangement links TRBV2 to TRBJ2-6; possibly TRBD2 for D (6 bases). The V end was cut by 8 bases, the J end by 0 bases, with 14 bases between. Germline loops: CDR1 SNHLY, CDR2 FYNNEI. This CDR3 contains 16 residues. CDR3 sequence reads: CASSVQGLSGANVLTF. CDR3 DNA: TGTGCCAGCTCAGTTCAGGGACTCTCTGGGGCCAACGTCCTGACTTTC.

This chain uses TRBV15 with TRBJ2-7; the match to TRBD1 covers 7 bases. CDR3 size: 14 residues. J was trimmed by 6 bases and V by 5 bases; bases with no gene match: 10. Germline V CDR1 and CDR2: LNHNV, YYDKDF (reference sequence). The DNA for the CDR3 is TGTGCCACCAGCGGTTACAGGGGTGCAGGCGAGCAGTACTTC. Its translation: CATSGYRGAGEQYF.

In DNA form, the CDR3 reads TGCGCCAGCAGCTTGGCAGGACTAGCGGTATCGAGCTCCTACAATGAGCAGTTCTTC. Translated: CASSLAGLAVSSSYNEQFF. This rearrangement joins TRBV5-1 to TRBJ2-1; TRBD2 agrees at 10 bases. CDR3 length equals 19 residues. V lost 0 bases and J lost 0; bases outside the gene matches: 9. Per germline, CDR1 SGHRS and CDR2 YFSETQ. The whole variable domain, remainder taken from reference TRBV5-1 and TRBJ2-1, is KAGVTQTPRYLIKTRGQQVTLSCSPISGHRSVSWYQQTPGQGLQFLFEYFSETQRNKGNFPGRFSGRQFSNSRSEMNVSTLELGDSALYLCASSLAGLAVSSSYNEQFFGPGTRLTVL.

This rearrangement joins TRBV6-5 to TRBJ1-5; 7 bases are shared with TRBD1. Trimming removed 7 bases from V and 2 bases from J; junction bases left unmatched: 5. This CDR3 is built from 14 residues. The germline CDR1 and CDR2 sequences are MNHEY and SVGAGI. The CDR3 loop reads CASTSGTGNQPQHF. CDR3 coding DNA: TGTGCCAGCACCTCCGGGACAGGCAATCAGCCCCAGCATTTT.

V gene TRBV6-5 combines with J gene TRBJ1-2, with TRBD1 as a possible D gene (6 bases). The V end lost 4 bases, the J end lost 0 bases, and 15 bases lay between the germline ends. This CDR3 has 16 amino acids. Per germline, CDR1 MNHEY and CDR2 SVGAGI. CDR3 DNA sequence: TGTGCCAGCAGTTCTACGACAGGCTGGGCTAACTATGGCTACACCTTC. It specifies CASSSTTGWANYGYTF.

The count of this clone is one. The chain joins TRBV7-2 to TRBJ2-3, with 9 bases that match TRBD2. Trimming took 5 bases from V and 3 from J; bases not matched to a gene: 6. Looked up from germline, CDR1 is SGHTA and CDR2 is FQGNSA. The CDR3 extends over 15 amino acids. CDR3 nucleotides: TGTGCCAGCAGCCCAGCGGGGGGCTGGACAGATACGCAGTATTTT. Translating it yields CASSPAGGWTDTQYF.

V and J are TRBV5-4 and TRBJ1-1, with TRBD1 matching over 7 bases. The junction had 14 bases not matched to a gene; V was cut back by 4 bases and J by 11 bases. This CDR3 comprises 14 residues. Germline loops: CDR1 SGHNT, CDR2 YYREEE (reference sequence). CDR3 DNA sequence: TGTGCCAGCAGCCACAGCGGTGACAGGGCGGGGGCTTTCTTT. Amino acid sequence: CASSHSGDRAGAFF.

V usage is TRBV3-1 (or the pseudogene TRBV3-2) and J usage is TRBJ2-5; D is possibly TRBD2 (6 bases). CDR3 size: 15 residues. With 5 bases removed from V and 5 bases from J, the gap between germline ends came to 18 bases. Germline V gene lookup returns CDR1 LGHDT and CDR2 YNNKEL (reference sequence). The CDR3 reads CASSSTGTGGETQYF. CDR3 nucleotide sequence: TGTGCCAGCAGCTCTACCGGGACTGGTGGGGAGACCCAGTACTTC.

The rearrangement links TRBV7-6 to TRBJ2-7; 11 nucleotides agree with TRBD2. The CDR3 length is 17 residues. J was trimmed by 3 bases and V by 1 base; bases with no gene match: 8. The V gene's germline CDR1 is SGHVS and CDR2 FNYEAQ. DNA for the CDR3: TGTGCCAGCAGCTTAGAGGGGCCCGGGACTAGCGGCTACGAGCAGTACTTC. Protein: CASSLEGPGTSGYEQYF.

The rearrangement links TRBV30 to TRBJ1-1; a possible D gene is TRBD1 (5 bases). Germline V gene sequence: CDR1 GTSNPN, CDR2 SVGIG (reference sequence). Deletions cut 0 bases from V and 2 bases from J, with 19 bases between. The CDR3 loop spans 17 amino acids. The CDR3 loop is CAWSVRGTGLLNTEAFF. DNA for the CDR3: TGTGCCTGGAGTGTTCGGGGGACCGGACTCCTTAACACTGAAGCTTTCTTT.

This clone has a handful of counts. This rearrangement joins TRBV10-1 to TRBJ1-3; 9 positions agree with TRBD1. Germline values: CDR1 WNHNN, CDR2 SYGVQD (reference sequence). This CDR3 region has 13 residues. V gave up 9 bases and J gave up 3 bases; unmatched junction bases: 3. The CDR3 DNA follows: TGCGCCAGAAGGACAGGGGTTGGAAACACCATATATTTT. Its protein is CARRTGVGNTIYF.

A single count supports this clone. The V and J genes are TRBV9 and TRBJ2-5; possible D gene TRBD1, 5 bases. Germline V gene sequence: CDR1 SGDLS, CDR2 YYNGEE. The V end lost 3 bases, the J end lost 5 bases, and 11 bases lay between the germline ends. CDR3 size: 13 residues. CDR3 sequence (DNA): TGTGCCAGCAGCGCCAGGGTTCGGGAGACCCAGTACTTC. Translation gives CASSARVRETQYF.

The V call is TRBV27, the J call TRBJ2-7, with a weak D call TRBD2 (6 bases). The germline V gene encodes CDR1 MNHEY and CDR2 SMNVEV (reference sequence). The V gene lost 0 bases and the J gene lost 3 bases, with 18 bases spanning the gap. The CDR3 is 17 amino acids. The CDR3 is CASSLSIPWGVGYEQYF. CDR3 nucleotide sequence: TGTGCCAGCAGTTTATCTATCCCTTGGGGGGTGGGCTACGAGCAGTACTTC.

The chain is built from TRBV12-5 and TRBJ1-2; 8 bases agree with TRBD1. Per germline, CDR1 LGHNT and CDR2 FRNRAP. The V gene end was trimmed by 7 bases and the J gene end by 6 bases; junction bases not matched to a gene: 7. CDR3 length: 13 amino acids. CDR3 DNA sequence: TGTGCTAGTGCCCTGGGACAGGTTGATGGCTACACCTTC. Amino acid sequence: CASALGQVDGYTF.